The 15 T cell receptor beta chains given below trace back to one sample, sequenced in a study of technical replicates of blood from a few donors. TCRdb keeps only in-frame clones here, not all; method: immunoSEQ multiplex PCR. The sample holds roughly 68,000 clones, around 97% seen once. The sample was T cells isolated from PBMCs. The source of these receptors is a human donor in good health.

The count of this clone is one. The CDR3 region is CASSQAVGGYEQYF. Here the CDR3 DNA reads TGTGCCAGCAGCCAAGCAGTCGGGGGCTACGAGCAGTACTTC. This sequence joins TRBV4-2 and TRBJ2-7, with a possible D match to TRBD2 (6 bases). V was cut by 1 base and J by 3 bases, with 10 bases left in between. Germline V lookup: CDR1 LGHNA, CDR2 YNFKEQ. The CDR3 is made up of 14 amino acids.

The CDR3 DNA sequence: TGTGCCATCTCGCCTAGCGGGAGGCCAACAAAGTTCTTC. It yields the protein CAISPSGRPTKFF. The chain uses TRBV10-3 and TRBJ2-1; 11 nucleotides line up with TRBD2. This CDR3 comprises 13 residues. The germline V gene encodes CDR1 ENHRY and CDR2 SYGVKD. V lost 8 bases to trimming and J lost 14 bases; unmatched junction nucleotides: 11.

The chain carries TRBV6-1 and TRBJ1-5; TRBD1 aligns across 9 bases. The CDR3 extends over 16 amino acids. Germline values: CDR1 MNHNS, CDR2 SASEGT. J was trimmed by 7 bases and V by 2 bases; bases with no gene match: 9. CDR3 amino acids: CASSEPGDRVEQPQHF. CDR3 bases: TGTGCCAGCAGTGAACCGGGGGACAGGGTTGAGCAGCCCCAGCATTTT.

The chain uses TRBV7-2 and TRBJ2-7; 7 bases align to TRBD2. J lost 4 bases, V lost 8 bases, and 17 bases had no gene match. The CDR3 is 16 residues long. Germline lookup yields CDR1 SGHTA and CDR2 FQGNSA. CDR3 amino acids: CASDEHGGRGPYEQYF. The CDR3 DNA reads as TGTGCCAGCGACGAACATGGTGGGAGGGGTCCGTACGAGCAGTACTTC.

This clone turned up a few times. The V gene is TRBV14, the J gene TRBJ1-4, with D perhaps matching TRBD1 (6 bases). This CDR3 is 14 amino acids long. V was shortened by 4 bases and J by 7 bases, with 13 bases between the two germline ends. Germline V gene lookup returns CDR1 SGHDN and CDR2 FVKESK. This CDR3 is CASSLPGAIEKLFF. CDR3 DNA sequence: TGTGCCAGCAGCCTGCCAGGGGCAATTGAAAAACTGTTTTTT.

This sequence joins TRBV5-1 and TRBJ1-2; TRBD1 might be the D (6 bases). Between the trimmed V and J ends, which lost 4 bases and 6 bases, there was a span of 19 bases. CDR1 and CDR2 from the germline V gene are SGHRS and YFSETQ. The CDR3 is made up of 15 amino acids. CDR3 residues: CASSPGGGDVHGYTF. DNA of the CDR3: TGCGCCAGCAGCCCCGGGGGGGGCGACGTCCATGGCTACACCTTC.

Notes on this clone: Relative to the germline gene, one junction end is altered; a read error may explain this. The gene calls are TRBV2 and TRBJ2-3; the match to TRBD2 covers 13 bases. The CDR3 spans 14 residues. The germline V gene has CDR1 SNHLY and CDR2 FYNNEI. In nucleotides, the CDR3 is TGTGCCACCACCGGGACTAGCGGGACAGGTACGCAGTATTTT. Encoded protein: CATTGTSGTGTQYF. The complete variable domain, with remaining parts taken from reference TRBV2 and TRBJ2-3, reads EPEVTQTPSHQVTQMGQEVILRCVPISNHLYFYWYRQILGQKVEFLVSFYNNEISEKSEIFDDQFSVERPDGSNFTLKIRSTKLEDSAMYFCATTGTSGTGTQYFGPGTRLTVL.

This rearrangement joins TRBV11-3 to TRBJ1-2; D call uncertain. The germline V and J ends were trimmed by 0 bases and 4 bases, with 6 bases remaining between them. The CDR3 covers 13 residues. The germline CDR1 and CDR2 sequences are SGHNT and YENEEA. CDR3 in amino acids: CASSLDGPYGYTF. The DNA for the CDR3 is TGTGCCAGCAGCTTAGATGGGCCCTATGGCTACACCTTC. Based on the CDR3 plus reference TRBV11-3 and TRBJ1-2, the full variable domain is EAGVVQSPRYKIIEKKQPVAFWCNPISGHNTLYWYLQNLGQGPELLIRYENEEAVDDSQLPKDRFSAERLKGVDSTLKIQPAELGDSAVYLCASSLDGPYGYTFGSGTRLTVV.

This chain uses TRBV5-1 with TRBJ2-7; D possibly corresponds to TRBD2 (5 bases). CDR1 and CDR2 from the germline V gene are SGHRS and YFSETQ. V was clipped by 4 bases and J by 2 bases, with 13 bases between them. CDR3 size: 14 residues. CDR3 DNA sequence: TGCGCCAGCAGCCCGGAAGACGGGACCTACGAGCAGTACTTC. This codes for CASSPEDGTYEQYF. The complete variable domain, with remaining parts taken from reference TRBV5-1 and TRBJ2-7, reads KAGVTQTPRYLIKTRGQQVTLSCSPISGHRSVSWYQQTPGQGLQFLFEYFSETQRNKGNFPGRFSGRQFSNSRSEMNVSTLELGDSALYLCASSPEDGTYEQYFGPGTRLTVT.

V and J are TRBV5-1 and TRBJ2-4, with no clear D. Germline-derived CDR1 and CDR2 are SGHRS and YFSETQ. This CDR3 region has 19 residues. V lost 0 bases, J lost 1 base, and 20 bases lay in between. The CDR3: CASSLGETRNVKAKNIQYF. CDR3 sequence (DNA): TGCGCCAGCAGCTTGGGAGAGACAAGGAATGTGAAGGCCAAAAACATTCAGTACTTC.

V and J are TRBV7-8 and TRBJ2-5, with 10 positions matching TRBD1. The J segment lost 2 bases and the V segment lost 2 bases, leaving 5 bases of the junction unmatched. Germline values: CDR1 SGHVS, CDR2 FQNEAQ. This CDR3 region has 16 residues. The DNA of the CDR3 is TGTGCCAGCAGCTTATCGTCGGGACAGGGGCAAGAGACCCAGTACTTC. This sequence encodes CASSLSSGQGQETQYF.

The genes are TRBV7-8 and TRBJ2-7; a possible D gene is TRBD2 (5 bases). The germline V and J ends were trimmed by 4 bases and 2 bases, with 9 bases remaining between them. The CDR3 sequence is 13 residues long. Germline V gives CDR1 SGHVS, CDR2 FQNEAQ. The CDR3 spells CASSSSGAYEQYF. The DNA of the CDR3 is TGTGCCAGCAGCTCATCCGGGGCCTACGAGCAGTACTTC.

The J gene is TRBJ1-4, the V gene TRBV25-1, with D unresolved. The V gene's germline CDR1 is MGHDK and CDR2 SYGVNS. The CDR3 totals 13 residues. Trimming removed 2 bases at V and 8 bases at J, with 9 bases between. CDR3 protein: CASSEGFREKLFF. The DNA for the CDR3 is TGTGCCAGCAGTGAAGGTTTTCGGGAAAAACTGTTTTTT.

The chain employs TRBV6-6 and TRBJ1-4; D perhaps matches TRBD1 (6 bases). The germline V gene encodes CDR1 MNHNY and CDR2 SVGAGI (reference sequence). The germline V and J ends were trimmed by 6 bases and 4 bases, with 12 bases remaining between them. The CDR3 spans 14 residues. The CDR3 DNA reads as TGTGCCAGCAGACCCGACAGGTTTAATGAAAAACTGTTTTTT. It specifies CASRPDRFNEKLFF.

V and J are TRBV7-2 and TRBJ2-3; D is possibly TRBD1 (6 bases). Germline assignment: CDR1 SGHTA and CDR2 FQGNSA. The CDR3 extends over 15 amino acids. Deletions cut 1 base from V and 0 bases from J, with 8 bases between. The DNA for the CDR3 is TGTGCCAGCAGCTTAGGAGGGACAAGCACAGATACGCAGTATTTT. This gives the protein CASSLGGTSTDTQYF.